This T cell receptor beta chain was captured in a study of tumor and adjacent non-tumor tissue in lung cancer. The template was RNA from unsorted bulk tissue. Newly diagnosed lung cancer patients had thoracic surgery in China, August–November 2014, without prior chemotherapy. Study results and limitations: Tumor tissue had significantly higher TCR diversity than normal lung.

A modified ARM-PCR protocol with three rounds of nested PCR amplified TCRbeta. TCRdb reprocessed the multiplex PCR reads with MiXCR, giving one entry per CDR3 protein. Of more than 90,000 distinct CDR3 sequences listed, 67% are singletons. Details on this clonotype: Its specificity is unknown.

The CDR3 runs 16 residues. Germline CDR1 SGDLS, CDR2 YYNGEE. Trimming removed 3 bases at V and 0 bases at J, with 13 bases between. This sequence joins TRBV9 and TRBJ2-4; D is unresolved. This sequence originates from a man aged 60-69 years with non-small cell lung cancer. Sequencing used lung tumor tissue. The CDR3 DNA reads as TGTGCCAGCAGCGAAGGGCTAGATGGAGCCAAAAACATTCAGTACTTC. It yields the protein CASSEGLDGAKNIQYF.